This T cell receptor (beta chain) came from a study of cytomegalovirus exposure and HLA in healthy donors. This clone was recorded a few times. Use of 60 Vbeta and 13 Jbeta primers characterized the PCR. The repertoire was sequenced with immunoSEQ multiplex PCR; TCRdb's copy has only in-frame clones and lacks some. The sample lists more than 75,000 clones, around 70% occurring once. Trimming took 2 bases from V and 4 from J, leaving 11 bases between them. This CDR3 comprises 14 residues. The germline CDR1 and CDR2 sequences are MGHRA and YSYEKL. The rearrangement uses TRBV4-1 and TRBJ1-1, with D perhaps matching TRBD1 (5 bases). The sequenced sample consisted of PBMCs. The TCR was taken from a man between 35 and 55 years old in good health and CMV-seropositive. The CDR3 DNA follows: TGCGCCAGCAGCCAACCTACGGGGGGCACTGAAGCTTTCTTT. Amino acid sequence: CASSQPTGGTEAFF.